The 19 T cell receptor beta chains reported below all come from one sample, sequenced in a study of T-cell reconstitution after alpha-beta-depleted transplantation in children. The library targeted TCRbeta and was prepared with unique molecular identifiers. TCRdb called the PCR reads again in MiXCR, with one record for every CDR3 protein. The data show some 400,000 distinct CDR3 sequences, with roughly 21% seen just once and over 3.5% held by the top ten. The source was PBMCs from the stem cell graft donor, collected from the stem cell graft. Receptor source: a human donor who donated a stem cell graft to a child with acute myeloid leukemia.

This clonotype was counted only a few times. CDR3 amino acids: CASSLVAVNTEAFF. The CDR3 DNA reads TGTGCCAGCAGCTTAGTCGCAGTGAACACTGAAGCTTTCTTT. The V gene is TRBV7-2, the J gene TRBJ1-1; D ambiguous. Germline V gene sequence: CDR1 SGHTA, CDR2 FQGNSA. V was clipped by 1 base and J by 0 bases, with 6 bases between them. The CDR3 spans 14 residues.

The V gene is TRBV27, the J gene TRBJ2-2; TRBD1 aligns across 7 bases. This CDR3 region has 15 residues. Germline V lookup: CDR1 MNHEY, CDR2 SMNVEV (reference sequence). V lost 5 bases, J lost 4 bases, and 7 bases stayed unmatched. As DNA, the CDR3 is TGTGCCAGCAGTAGAGGCCAGGGGGTCACCGGGGAGCTGTTTTTT. This sequence encodes CASSRGQGVTGELFF.

J is TRBJ2-1 and V is TRBV20-1; D gene uncertain. The CDR3 is made up of 17 amino acids. Germline V CDR1 and CDR2: DFQATT, SNEGSKA (reference sequence). Trimming left V 1 base short and J 0 bases short, with 16 bases between. The CDR3 spells CSARVGFVESSYNEQFF. DNA for the CDR3: TGCAGTGCTAGAGTGGGTTTTGTGGAGAGCTCCTACAATGAGCAGTTCTTC.

This clonotype was counted many times. The chain has TRBV12-3 or TRBV12-4 and TRBJ1-1; no clear D. V lost 2 bases and J 1 base, leaving 5 bases between the germline ends. CDR3 length: 13 amino acids. In DNA form, the CDR3 reads TGTGCCAGCAGTTTAAACCAGAACACTGAAGCTTTCTTT. It translates to CASSLNQNTEAFF.

The gene calls are TRBV6-5 and TRBJ1-2; D gene uncertain. CDR1 is MNHEY and CDR2 is SVGAGI in the germline V gene. Trimming removed 2 bases at V and 4 bases at J, with 17 bases between. This CDR3 comprises 16 residues. CDR3 DNA: TGTGCCAGCAGTTACGGTTCAAGCAGACTGATCTATGGCTACACCTTC. Its protein is CASSYGSSRLIYGYTF.

The V and J genes are TRBV12-3 or TRBV12-4 and TRBJ2-3; a weak D match, TRBD1 (5 bases). The CDR3 runs to 18 residues. V was trimmed by 6 bases and J by 2 bases, leaving 24 bases between them. CDR3 bases: TGTGCCAGCAGACCTCAGAAACGGGCTAGTGGGGCCACAGATACGCAGTATTTT. Amino acid sequence: CASRPQKRASGATDTQYF.

This clonotype was detected only a few times. CDR3 in DNA: TGCGCCAGCAGCCAAGTGGCGCTTGTTCGGCGGAACACTGAAGCTTTCTTT. Translation gives CASSQVALVRRNTEAFF. The V and J genes are TRBV4-1 and TRBJ1-1; D is unclear. The germline V gene encodes CDR1 MGHRA and CDR2 YSYEKL. V lost 1 base and J 1 base, leaving 16 bases between the germline ends. CDR3 size: 17 residues.

This clonotype was recorded many times. The chain is built from TRBV12-3 or TRBV12-4 and TRBJ2-5; tentatively, D is TRBD2 (7 bases). The V gene lost 10 bases and the J gene lost 5 bases, with 17 bases spanning the gap. The CDR3 length is 13 residues. CDR3 in amino acids: CATWEGGKETQYF. The CDR3 DNA reads as TGTGCCACCTGGGAGGGGGGGAAGGAGACCCAGTACTTC.

The chain joins TRBV29-1 to TRBJ2-1; TRBD2 matches at 11 bases. The trim removed 3 bases at V and 3 bases at J, leaving 4 bases unmatched. The CDR3 totals 15 residues. CDR1 and CDR2 (germline): SQVTM, ANQGSEA. The CDR3 reads CSVDGTSGSYNEQFF. CDR3 sequence (DNA): TGCAGCGTTGACGGAACTAGCGGGAGCTACAATGAGCAGTTCTTC.

This clonotype was detected only a few times. The rearrangement uses TRBV29-1 and TRBJ2-7, with D hard to call. Trimming removed 6 bases at V and 0 bases at J, with 15 bases between. Germline V gene lookup returns CDR1 SQVTM and CDR2 ANQGSEA. This CDR3 is 14 amino acids long. This CDR3 is CSVFDPGGSYEQYF. DNA of the CDR3: TGCAGCGTCTTCGACCCCGGTGGCTCCTACGAGCAGTACTTC.

This chain connects TRBV12-3 or TRBV12-4 to TRBJ2-3; the D gene is possibly TRBD1 (5 bases). Trimming took off 5 bases at V and 8 bases at J, with 23 bases between the two ends. The CDR3 is 16 residues long. The CDR3 sequence: CASSPRSRAITGTQYF. CDR3 coding DNA: TGTGCCAGCAGTCCTAGGAGCAGGGCTATTACGGGTACGCAGTATTTT.

This clonotype was recorded many times. The chain links TRBV15 to TRBJ2-7; the D gene is possibly TRBD2 (5 bases). The CDR3 runs 15 residues. V was cut by 0 bases and J by 5 bases, with 14 bases left in between. From germline, CDR1 is LNHNV and CDR2 YYDKDF (reference sequence). The CDR3 DNA is TGTGCCACCAGCAGAGATTTACGGGGTGGTGACGAGCAGTACTTC. Translation: CATSRDLRGGDEQYF. Supplemented by reference TRBV15 and TRBJ2-7, the full variable domain reads DAMVIQNPRYQVTQFGKPVTLSCSQTLNHNVMYWYQQKSSQAPKLLFHYYDKDFNNEADTPDNFQSRRPNTSFCFLDIRSPGLGDTAMYLCATSRDLRGGDEQYFGPGTRLTVT.

The V gene is TRBV20-1, the J gene TRBJ2-1, with 9 bases aligning to TRBD2. The CDR3 totals 16 residues. With V trimmed by 6 bases and J by 7 bases, 16 bases remained unmatched. Germline V gene sequence: CDR1 DFQATT, CDR2 SNEGSKA (reference sequence). This CDR3 reads CSARTTASGNVNEQFF. CDR3 sequence (DNA): TGCAGTGCGAGAACGACCGCTAGCGGGAATGTTAATGAGCAGTTCTTC.

CDR3 sequence reads: CASSLSGYYGYTF. The CDR3 DNA reads as TGTGCCAGCAGTTTATCAGGGTACTATGGCTACACCTTC. The rearrangement uses TRBV12-3 or TRBV12-4 and TRBJ1-2; possible D gene TRBD1, 5 bases. V was cut by 2 bases and J by 3 bases, with 7 bases left in between. CDR3 length equals 13 residues.

This clonotype has a count of ten or more. This chain uses TRBV29-1 with TRBJ2-3; D is perhaps TRBD1 (6 bases). The V and J ends lost 4 bases and 6 bases respectively, with 11 bases between them. The CDR3 loop spans 12 amino acids. CDR1 SQVTM and CDR2 ANQGSEA come from the germline V gene. CDR3 in DNA: TGCAGCGTTGGACAGGCGTGGGATACGCAGTATTTT. It yields the protein CSVGQAWDTQYF.

The J gene is TRBJ2-5, the V gene TRBV29-1; D may match TRBD1 or TRBD2 (5 bases each). Germline V gene sequence: CDR1 SQVTM, CDR2 ANQGSEA. V dropped 6 bases and J dropped 3 bases, with 14 bases sitting between them. This CDR3 region has 13 residues. Here the CDR3 reads CSVLRDLKETQYF. The CDR3 coding sequence is TGCAGCGTCCTCCGGGACCTTAAAGAGACCCAGTACTTC. Full variable domain (outside the CDR3, taken from reference TRBV29-1 and TRBJ2-5): SAVISQKPSRDICQRGTSLTIQCQVDSQVTMMFWYRQQPGQSLTLIATANQGSEATYESGFVIDKFPISRPNLTFSTLTVSNMSPEDSSIYLCSVLRDLKETQYFGPGTRLLVL.

This clonotype was counted only a few times. The chain carries TRBV29-1 and TRBJ2-1; D might be TRBD1 or TRBD2, each matching 6 bases. The CDR3 extends over 13 amino acids. From germline, CDR1 is SQVTM and CDR2 ANQGSEA. V was pared by 7 bases and J by 5 bases, with 15 bases between. CDR3 nucleotide sequence: TGCAGCGCAAGGAAGGGGGGAAACAATGAGCAGTTCTTC. Amino acids: CSARKGGNNEQFF.

This clonotype was observed a few times. V and J are TRBV10-2 and TRBJ2-1; no definite D call. CDR1 and CDR2 from the germline V gene are WSHSY and SAAADI. This CDR3 spans 15 amino acids. V dropped 4 bases and J dropped 0 bases, with 10 bases sitting between them. CDR3 loop: CASSVGPLSYNEQFF. The CDR3 nucleotides are TGCGCCAGCAGTGTTGGGCCACTCTCCTACAATGAGCAGTTCTTC.

This clonotype was found a few times. The chain couples TRBV5-1 to TRBJ2-7, with 11 bases that match TRBD1. This CDR3 has 17 residues. Germline assignment: CDR1 SGHRS and CDR2 YFSETQ. Trimming took 3 bases from V and 3 from J; bases not matched to a gene: 11. The CDR3 coding sequence is TGCGCCAGCAGCTCCGGGACAGGGGGTTCGTTCATCTACGAGCAGTACTTC. This sequence encodes CASSSGTGGSFIYEQYF.